These 14 T cell receptor beta chains originate from one sample sequenced in a study of cytomegalovirus exposure and HLA in healthy donors. The primer mix had 60 Vbeta and 13 Jbeta primers. Profiled with immunoSEQ multiplex PCR; TCRdb holds only in-frame clones, not every one. The sample yields 110,000 to 150,000 clones, 9.4% seen once. The sequencing sample was made of PBMCs. These receptors were obtained from a male donor in good health and CMV-seronegative.

This chain uses TRBV4-2 with TRBJ2-7, with TRBD2 matching over 9 bases. J was trimmed by 1 base and V by 6 bases; bases with no gene match: 7. The CDR3 is 15 amino acids. Germline CDR1 is LGHNA and CDR2 is YNFKEQ. The chain's CDR3 is CASRNERGASYEQYF. The CDR3 DNA is TGTGCCAGCAGGAATGAGCGGGGGGCTTCCTACGAGCAGTACTTC.

CDR3 sequence reads: CASSLPQDSYEQYF. The CDR3 DNA sequence: TGTGCCAGCAGCTTGCCACAGGACTCCTACGAGCAGTACTTC. The chain carries TRBV5-8 and TRBJ2-7; D may be TRBD1 (5 bases). This CDR3 has 14 residues. Between the trimmed V and J ends, which lost 1 base and 0 bases, there was a span of 8 bases. Germline CDR1 SGHTS, CDR2 YDEGEE.

This clone was recorded a few times. The genes are TRBV5-1 and TRBJ2-7; 8 positions agree with TRBD1. V was pared by 0 bases and J by 6 bases, with 5 bases of the junction left unmatched. Per germline, CDR1 SGHRS and CDR2 YFSETQ. This CDR3 is 14 amino acids long. CDR3 loop: CASSLVGQVPEQYF. In DNA, the CDR3 is TGCGCCAGCAGCTTGGTGGGACAGGTCCCCGAGCAGTACTTC.

This clone was recorded a few times. J is TRBJ2-7 and V is TRBV4-3; D is unresolved. The CDR3 covers 15 residues. The germline gives CDR1 LGHNA, CDR2 YSLEER. Trimming pared 0 bases from V and 4 bases from J, leaving 13 bases between. The CDR3 DNA follows: TGCGCCAGCAGCCAAGATTATCCGGAGCTTTACGAGCAGTACTTC. Amino acids: CASSQDYPELYEQYF.

J is TRBJ1-6 and V is TRBV10-3; TRBD1 matches at 8 bases. This CDR3 is 17 amino acids long. V trimming: 2 bases; J trimming: 8 bases; junction bases outside the gene matches: 11. The germline V gene encodes CDR1 ENHRY and CDR2 SYGVKD. The CDR3 spells CAISESRGTGGDSPLHF. As DNA, the CDR3 is TGTGCCATCAGTGAGAGCAGGGGCACAGGGGGGGATTCACCCCTCCACTTT.

In its sample, this clone was seen a few times. V usage is TRBV5-4 and J usage is TRBJ2-2; the match to TRBD1 covers 10 bases. V trimming: 3 bases; J trimming: 6 bases; junction bases outside the gene matches: 5. CDR3 length equals 15 residues. The germline V gene encodes CDR1 SGHNT and CDR2 YYREEE (reference sequence). The CDR3 coding sequence is TGTGCCAGCAGCTCCGGACAGGGGGGCCCCGGGGAGCTGTTTTTT. Translating it yields CASSSGQGGPGELFF.

In its sample, this clone was seen a few times. The genes are TRBV2 and TRBJ1-1; 8 bases line up with TRBD1. Germline CDR1 reads SNHLY; CDR2 reads FYNNEI. V trimming: 4 bases; J trimming: 3 bases; junction bases outside the gene matches: 7. The CDR3 runs 15 residues. CDR3 loop: CASSGQGSMYTEAFF. CDR3 nucleotides: TGTGCCAGCAGTGGACAGGGGAGTATGTACACTGAAGCTTTCTTT.

V usage is TRBV28 and J usage is TRBJ1-4, with 11 bases aligning to TRBD1. Per the germline V gene, CDR1 is MDHEN and CDR2 is SYDVKM. The J segment lost 8 bases and the V segment lost 3 bases, leaving 2 bases of the junction unmatched. The CDR3 is 14 residues long. Here the CDR3 reads CASSLGQGGEKLFF. CDR3 nucleotide sequence: TGTGCCAGCAGTTTGGGACAGGGGGGCGAAAAACTGTTTTTT.

The gene calls are TRBV18 and TRBJ1-1; TRBD1 agrees at 11 bases. J gave up 5 bases and V 3 bases, and 2 bases lay outside the gene matches. Per germline, CDR1 KGHSH and CDR2 LQKENI. This CDR3 region has 14 residues. The CDR3, as DNA: TGTGCCAGCTCACCCGGGACAGGGGGGACTGAAGCTTTCTTT. It yields the protein CASSPGTGGTEAFF.

This sequence joins TRBV5-4 and TRBJ2-7, with 8 bases fitting TRBD1. Germline CDR1 is SGHNT and CDR2 is YYREEE (reference sequence). The V and J ends lost 4 bases and 6 bases, in that order; junction bases with no gene match: 6. The CDR3 consists of 13 residues. The CDR3 DNA reads as TGTGCCAGCAGCCCGACAGGGGTGGGCGAGCAGTACTTC. It is translated as CASSPTGVGEQYF. The full variable domain, in which reference TRBV5-4 and TRBJ2-7 provide the parts outside the CDR3, is ETGVTQSPTHLIKTRGQQVTLRCSSQSGHNTVSWYQQALGQGPQFIFQYYREEENGRGNFPPRFSGLQFPNYSSELNVNALELDDSALYLCASSPTGVGEQYFGPGTRLTVT.

In its sample, this clone was seen a few times. This chain connects TRBV6-5 to TRBJ2-7; TRBD1 agrees at 8 bases. This CDR3 region has 15 residues. Germline V gene sequence: CDR1 MNHEY, CDR2 SVGAGI. Trimming took 6 bases from V and 1 from J; bases not matched to a gene: 8. This CDR3 is CASRLRDRWSYEQYF. The CDR3 region has the DNA TGTGCCAGCAGGCTCAGGGACAGGTGGTCCTACGAGCAGTACTTC.

This clone was counted a few times. This chain connects TRBV4-3 to TRBJ2-7, with 9 nucleotides matching TRBD1. Germline V gene data show CDR1 as LGHNA and CDR2 as YSLEER. Trimming removed 1 base from V and 3 bases from J; junction bases left unmatched: 4. This CDR3 has 15 residues. As DNA, the CDR3 is TGCGCCAGCAGCCAAGCCGGGACAGGGAACTACGAGCAGTACTTC. Residues: CASSQAGTGNYEQYF.

This clone has only a few counts. The sample contains more than one DNA sequence encoding this CDR3. CDR3 amino acids: CSVEGLAGGSYEQYF. CDR3 bases: TGCAGCGTTGAGGGACTAGCGGGGGGATCCTACGAGCAGTACTTC. The J gene is TRBJ2-7, the V gene TRBV29-1; 15 positions match TRBD2. V trimming: 3 bases; J trimming: 1 base; junction bases outside the gene matches: 1. CDR3 length: 15 residues. CDR1 is SQVTM, CDR2 ANQGSEA, per germline.

The V call is TRBV19, the J call TRBJ1-5; D not resolved. Trimming took off 3 bases at V and 2 bases at J, with 11 bases between the two ends. The CDR3 is made up of 15 amino acids. CDR1 LNHDA and CDR2 SQIVND come from the germline V gene (reference sequence). The CDR3 loop reads CASSIAGLGNQPQHF. The CDR3 nucleotides are TGTGCCAGTAGTATTGCCGGGTTGGGCAATCAGCCCCAGCATTTT.